This entry is about one T cell receptor beta chain. The antigen is not known. This entry belongs to a study of cytomegalovirus exposure and HLA in healthy donors. Produced via immunoSEQ multiplex PCR; TCRdb's table is partial and in-frame only. In the table there are roughly 330,000 clones, about nine tenths of which are singletons. Study-wide results and limits: A few CMV-associated chains proved CMV antigen-specific in vitro. The authors enumerated around 150 TCR beta chains as linked to cytomegalovirus. High specificity and sensitivity for cytomegalovirus status were reported for the classifier. Usually a TCR sequence was rare, but some public TCRs were found in many donors.

Sample: PBMCs. The clonotype comes from a woman aged 25 to 39 in good health and CMV-seropositive.

As DNA, the CDR3 is TGTGCCAGCAGCCCTCGGGGCGCGGAGGGGAGCGGGGAGCTGTTTTTT. Amino acid sequence: CASSPRGAEGSGELFF. V gene TRBV7-6 combines with J gene TRBJ2-2; D possibly corresponds to TRBD2 (6 bases). The CDR3 is 16 amino acids. Germline values: CDR1 SGHVS, CDR2 FNYEAQ. V was cut by 5 bases and J by 7 bases, with 20 bases left in between.